The 28 T cell receptor beta chains in this list originate from one sample, sequenced in a study of T cells in Graves' hyperthyroidism and ophthalmopathy. Amplification of TCR beta CDR3 regions used RNA as the template. A first-round RT-PCR of the TCR CDR3 used the HTBI primer set. TCRdb reprocessed the multiplex PCR reads via MiXCR and lists one record per CDR3 protein. In the table there are some 350,000 distinct CDR3 sequences, roughly 15% of which are singletons. The specimen was blood. The source of these receptors is a woman aged 55-69 years with Graves' ophthalmopathy.

This clonotype was detected many times. This chain connects TRBV28 to TRBJ2-1, with D hard to call. The germline gives CDR1 MDHEN, CDR2 SYDVKM. Trimming removed 2 bases at V and 4 bases at J, with 15 bases between. CDR3 length: 16 residues. CDR3 coding DNA: TGTGCCAGCAGTTTAAGTGTCAGGTTATCGTACAATGAGCAGTTCTTC. Protein product: CASSLSVRLSYNEQFF.

This chain joins TRBV19 and TRBJ2-3; 8 bases agree with TRBD1. This CDR3 has 15 residues. Germline CDR1 is LNHDA and CDR2 is SQIVND (reference sequence). V lost 1 base to trimming and J lost 6 bases; unmatched junction nucleotides: 6. This CDR3 reads CASSIASDRADTQYF. CDR3 sequence (DNA): TGTGCCAGTAGTATAGCCTCGGACAGGGCCGATACGCAGTATTTT.

This rearrangement joins TRBV19 to TRBJ1-5; 11 bases fit TRBD1. This CDR3 spans 16 amino acids. Germline CDR1 and CDR2: LNHDA and SQIVND (reference sequence). The J segment lost 3 bases and the V segment lost 8 bases, leaving 9 bases of the junction unmatched. In nucleotides, the CDR3 is TGTGCCAGTGCCGGCGGGACAGGGGGTTTCAATCAGCCCCAGCATTTT. It yields the protein CASAGGTGGFNQPQHF.

This clonotype appeared a few times. The chain couples TRBV19 to TRBJ2-1; 11 nucleotides align to TRBD2. Germline lookup yields CDR1 LNHDA and CDR2 SQIVND (reference sequence). V dropped 5 bases and J dropped 2; count of bases not matched to a gene: 11. CDR3 size: 18 residues. DNA of the CDR3: TGTGCCAGTAGTCCAATTGGTAGCGGGAGGGCCACCTACAATGAGCAGTTCTTC. Translating it yields CASSPIGSGRATYNEQFF.

This clonotype was seen a few times. The V and J genes are TRBV20-1 and TRBJ2-5; D is possibly TRBD2 (5 bases). Germline CDR1 is DFQATT and CDR2 is SNEGSKA (reference sequence). The V and J ends lost 4 bases and 0 bases respectively, with 15 bases between them. The CDR3 loop spans 15 amino acids. The CDR3: CSANPAAVYQETQYF. The CDR3 DNA is TGCAGTGCTAACCCCGCAGCGGTGTACCAAGAGACCCAGTACTTC.

The chain joins TRBV6-2 or TRBV6-3 to TRBJ2-2, with 8 bases lining up with TRBD1. V lost 5 bases and J lost 4; bases outside the gene matches: 6. CDR3 size: 15 residues. The germline V gene has CDR1 MNHEY and CDR2 SVGEGT. Here the CDR3 DNA reads TGTGCCAGCAGTCCCTTCGACAGGGGCACCGGGGAGCTGTTTTTT. Its translation is CASSPFDRGTGELFF.

This clonotype was observed a handful of times. V usage is TRBV27 and J usage is TRBJ2-3; 7 bases are a match to TRBD2. V lost 8 bases and J lost 0; bases outside the gene matches: 8. Germline V gene data show CDR1 as MNHEY and CDR2 as SMNVEV (reference sequence). CDR3 size: 15 residues. The CDR3 coding sequence is TGTGCCAGCGCTCCTCTAGCGGTTAGCACAGATACGCAGTATTTT. It yields the protein CASAPLAVSTDTQYF.

The sample holds many counts of this clonotype. This chain connects TRBV9 to TRBJ2-7; the match to TRBD2 covers 11 bases. CDR1 is SGDLS and CDR2 is YYNGEE in the germline V gene. The CDR3 runs 19 residues. V gave up 0 bases and J gave up 0 bases; unmatched junction bases: 11. CDR3 nucleotides: TGTGCCAGCAGCGTAGAGGCAGGGACTAGCGGCTTGGACTCCTACGAGCAGTACTTC. Translated, it gives CASSVEAGTSGLDSYEQYF.

Of note for this clonotype: A read error may be the cause here, since a much bigger clone is one base away. This rearrangement joins TRBV7-2 to TRBJ2-7; 8 bases fit TRBD2. J was trimmed by 3 bases and V by 3 bases; bases with no gene match: 10. Per the germline V gene, CDR1 is SGHTA and CDR2 is FQGNSA. The CDR3 is 16 residues long. In DNA, the CDR3 is TGTGCCAGCAGCTTTGGGGGTTCGGGAGGGATCTACGAGCAGTACTTC. Amino acid sequence: CASSFGGSGGIYEQYF.

This clonotype was seen ten or more times. CDR3 residues: CASSLAVQRGEQYF. Here the CDR3 DNA reads TGCGCCAGCAGCTTGGCCGTCCAAAGAGGCGAGCAGTACTTC. The rearrangement joins TRBV5-1 to TRBJ2-7, with D unresolved. Trimming shortened V by 0 bases and J by 6 bases, and 13 bases separated the two germline ends. CDR1 is SGHRS, CDR2 YFSETQ, per germline. The CDR3 spans 14 residues.

The chain has TRBV19 and TRBJ2-1; 7 bases are shared with TRBD2. The last part of the DNA fits TRBJ2-7 better; the J call may be wrong. The CDR3 has 16 amino acids. Germline values: CDR1 LNHDA, CDR2 SQIVND (reference sequence). The CDR3: CASREAAVSSYNEQYF. In DNA form, the CDR3 reads TGTGCCAGTCGGGAGGCCGCTGTAAGTTCCTACAATGAGCAGTACTTC.

Worth noting for this clonotype: This may arise from a read error, as a much more abundant clone is one base away. The chain employs TRBV28 and TRBJ2-2; a weak D match, TRBD1 (7 bases). This CDR3 is 14 amino acids long. CDR1 and CDR2 (germline): MDHEN, SYDVKM. For the CDR3, the DNA is TGTACCAGCAGGGGGGACCTGGGCACCGGGGAGCTGTTTTTT. This encodes CTSRGDLGTGELFF.

This clonotype was counted at least ten times. The V call is TRBV2, the J call TRBJ2-5, with D unresolved. This CDR3 contains 11 residues. Germline lookup yields CDR1 SNHLY and CDR2 FYNNEI. With 6 bases removed from V and 4 bases from J, the gap between germline ends came to 6 bases. CDR3 sequence: CASREIETQYF. The CDR3 nucleotides are TGTGCCAGCAGAGAAATAGAGACCCAGTACTTC. Combining the CDR3 with reference TRBV2 and TRBJ2-5 gives the whole variable domain EPEVTQTPSHQVTQMGQEVILRCVPISNHLYFYWYRQILGQKVEFLVSFYNNEISEKSEIFDDQFSVERPDGSNFTLKIRSTKLEDSAMYFCASREIETQYFGPGTRLLVL.

In this sample, this clonotype turned up a few times. The V call is TRBV4-1, the J call TRBJ2-7; 10 bases are shared with TRBD1. Trimming removed 3 bases from V and 4 bases from J; junction bases left unmatched: 18. The CDR3 has 19 residues. Germline lookup yields CDR1 MGHRA and CDR2 YSYEKL. CDR3 nucleotide sequence: TGCGCCAGCAGCCAGAGACAGGGGGCACGGGGGCCCCTACCTTACGAGCAGTACTTC. Amino acids: CASSQRQGARGPLPYEQYF.

In this sample, this clonotype turned up many times. The genes are TRBV28 and TRBJ1-1, with 7 bases aligning to TRBD1. Germline lookup yields CDR1 MDHEN and CDR2 SYDVKM. The CDR3 totals 16 residues. V lost 5 bases and J lost 4; bases outside the gene matches: 13. The CDR3 nucleotides are TGTGCCAGCAGTGTCTACAGGGGTGGGGGAAGCACTGAAGCTTTCTTT. Residues: CASSVYRGGGSTEAFF.

V usage is TRBV12-3 or TRBV12-4 and J usage is TRBJ1-2, with D tentatively TRBD1 (6 bases). Trimming removed 1 base at V and 8 bases at J, with 17 bases between. This CDR3 has 15 amino acids. CDR3 region: CASSLDGTPGRGYTF. The CDR3 nucleotides are TGTGCCAGCAGTTTAGACGGGACACCGGGTCGAGGCTACACCTTC.

At least ten counts were recorded for this clonotype. The chain combines TRBV7-9 with TRBJ2-2; D is uncertain. The CDR3 is 14 amino acids. V was trimmed by 4 bases and J by 6 bases, leaving 12 bases between them. Germline assignment: CDR1 SEHNR and CDR2 FQNEAQ (reference sequence). For the CDR3, the DNA is TGTGCCAGCAGCTCCCTTGGTCAGGCCGGGGAGCTGTTTTTT. It encodes CASSSLGQAGELFF.

The CDR3 bases are TGTGCCAGCAGCTCCGGGACTACGGGGTATAATGAGCAGTTCTTC. It yields the protein CASSSGTTGYNEQFF. The rearrangement links TRBV7-9 to TRBJ2-1; 7 positions match TRBD2. Germline V gives CDR1 SEHNR, CDR2 FQNEAQ (reference sequence). Trimming removed 4 bases from V and 7 bases from J; junction bases left unmatched: 10. The CDR3 is 15 amino acids. Full variable domain (missing parts from reference TRBV7-9 and TRBJ2-1): DTGVSQNPRHKITKRGQNVTFRCDPISEHNRLYWYRQTLGQGPEFLTYFQNEAQLEKSRLLSDRFSAERPKGSFSTLEIQRTEQGDSAMYLCASSSGTTGYNEQFFGPGTRLTVL.

This rearrangement joins TRBV12-5 to TRBJ2-7; 12 bases match TRBD2. The CDR3 sequence is 15 residues long. The V segment lost 3 bases and the J segment 6 bases; nucleotides outside the gene matches: 6. The V gene's germline CDR1 is LGHNT and CDR2 FRNRAP. The chain's CDR3 is CASGFLAGGVGEQYF. DNA of the CDR3: TGTGCTAGTGGTTTCCTAGCGGGAGGGGTTGGCGAGCAGTACTTC.

This clonotype was seen a few times. This chain uses TRBV5-1 with TRBJ2-3, with TRBD1 matching over 9 bases. The CDR3 is 15 amino acids. With 4 bases clipped from V and 3 bases from J, the junction kept 6 bases outside the gene matches. Per germline, CDR1 SGHRS and CDR2 YFSETQ. The CDR3 loop reads CASSRRTGETDTQYF. Written as DNA, the CDR3 is TGCGCCAGCAGCCGACGGACAGGGGAAACAGATACGCAGTATTTT. The full variable domain, its missing parts supplied by reference TRBV5-1 and TRBJ2-3, is KAGVTQTPRYLIKTRGQQVTLSCSPISGHRSVSWYQQTPGQGLQFLFEYFSETQRNKGNFPGRFSGRQFSNSRSEMNVSTLELGDSALYLCASSRRTGETDTQYFGPGTRLTVL.

Concerning this clonotype itself: Possible read error: a much larger clone is one base away. The chain joins TRBV2 to TRBJ1-1; D not resolved. V lost 3 bases, J lost 3 bases, and 8 bases lay in between. Germline CDR1 SNHLY, CDR2 FYNNEI. The CDR3 sequence is 13 residues long. The CDR3 nucleotides read TGTGCCAGCAGTGATCGGGTGGACACTGAAGCTTTCTTT. It translates to CASSDRVDTEAFF.

Ten or more counts support this clonotype. The rearrangement links TRBV12-3 or TRBV12-4 to TRBJ2-1; D possibly matches TRBD1 or TRBD2 (5 bases each). This CDR3 is 14 amino acids long. Trimming stripped 1 base from V and 8 bases from J, with 12 bases between. The CDR3 is CASSLVSGDDEQFF. The CDR3 DNA follows: TGTGCCAGCAGTTTAGTGAGTGGGGACGATGAGCAGTTCTTC.

This clonotype appeared a few times. The rearrangement joins TRBV30 to TRBJ1-2, with TRBD1 matching 11 bases. The CDR3 sequence is 15 residues long. V shed 4 bases and J 1 base; nucleotides not matched to a gene: 5. Germline V gene data show CDR1 as GTSNPN and CDR2 as SVGIG (reference sequence). CDR3 residues: CAWKPGQGVNYGYTF. CDR3 DNA: TGTGCCTGGAAACCGGGACAGGGGGTTAACTATGGCTACACCTTC.

This clonotype was recorded many times. The rearrangement uses TRBV30 and TRBJ1-1; no clear D gene. CDR1 is GTSNPN and CDR2 is SVGIG in the germline V gene (reference sequence). Trimming took off 4 bases at V and 5 bases at J, with 11 bases between the two ends. The CDR3 extends over 12 amino acids. DNA for the CDR3: TGTGCCTGGAACAAGAGGGTGACTGAAGCTTTCTTT. Protein product: CAWNKRVTEAFF.

CDR3 nucleotides: TGTGCCAGCAGCCAGGGGGGGCGAGGTGAAAAACTGTTTTTT. Translation gives CASSQGGRGEKLFF. The chain uses TRBV6-1 and TRBJ1-4, with TRBD1 matching 7 bases. The germline V gene encodes CDR1 MNHNS and CDR2 SASEGT. The V gene end was trimmed by 6 bases and the J gene end by 7 bases; junction bases not matched to a gene: 8. CDR3 length equals 14 residues.

This clonotype was observed many times. The chain is built from TRBV30 and TRBJ2-7; D is possibly TRBD2 (6 bases). Trimming took 1 base from V and 7 from J, leaving 11 bases between them. This CDR3 comprises 12 residues. Germline-derived CDR1 and CDR2 are GTSNPN and SVGIG (reference sequence). CDR3 sequence (DNA): TGTGCCTGGAGTGGGGACTCCGGTGAGCAGTACTTC. Protein product: CAWSGDSGEQYF.

This clonotype has at least ten counts. The CDR3 DNA sequence: TGTGCCAGCAGTTCACGACTAGCGGCGATTTACAATGAGCAGTTCTTC. Its translation is CASSSRLAAIYNEQFF. This sequence joins TRBV28 and TRBJ2-1, with TRBD2 matching 9 bases. The ends lost 4 bases at V and 4 bases at J; junction bases unmatched: 8. CDR3 size: 16 residues. The germline V gene has CDR1 MDHEN and CDR2 SYDVKM.

This clonotype was seen repeatedly, ten times or more. This chain connects TRBV2 to TRBJ1-5, with 10 positions matching TRBD1. CDR1 and CDR2 from the germline V gene are SNHLY and FYNNEI. The CDR3 is made up of 18 amino acids. V gave up 1 base and J gave up 0 bases; unmatched junction bases: 6. CDR3 sequence (DNA): TGTGCCAGCAGTGAAGGCTGGACAGGGGGGTATAGCAATCAGCCCCAGCATTTT. Its protein is CASSEGWTGGYSNQPQHF.